The sequence of this T cell receptor delta chain was determined in a study of delta chains in infants with herpesvirus infections (dated by TCRdb to about 2023). As for the study more broadly: A Ugandan infant birth cohort was prospectively followed from birth to characterize gammadelta T cell responses to primary cytomegalovirus (CMV) infection. A public fetal Vdelta1/Vgamma8 gammadelta TCR clonotype was searched for in infants infected with CMV after birth. Infant blood samples fell into approximate age groups of 1.5, 4, 8 and 12 months. Using PBMC, gammadelta TCRs were sequenced for 15 to 20 CMV-infected infants, one of whom was congenitally infected, and for fewer than 10 CMV-uninfected infants who had enough sample available. Belgian fetal and cord blood gammadelta TCR data that had been published previously were included solely for comparison and were not produced in this cohort.

Pregnant women getting prenatal care were recruited in Kampala, Uganda, and their infants were enrolled; maternal HIV status had to be documented. Weekly visits were made to families, and infant clinical information, oral swabs and peripheral blood were collected beginning at 6 weeks of age and every 4 months thereafter. Blood was drawn into heparin tubes, and PBMC were separated by Ficoll-Paque density gradient centrifugation and then cryopreserved. The research as a whole found: Public-clonotype frequency among Vdelta1 cells appeared to be inversely correlated with age at infection and was observed to decay rapidly, seemingly without persisting beyond about two months. Detection of the public clonotype was limited to the first time point after infection, and the public clonotype was not found in uninfected infants or in infants infected after 120 days. The authors acknowledged a small sample size and a lack of race- or environment-matched controls, because almost all Ugandans acquire CMV before adulthood. The public Vdelta1 clonotype was detected in about 20% of the 18 CMV-infected infants, namely three infected postnatally before 120 days of age and the congenitally infected infant. In CMV-uninfected infants, the public clonotype might still exist at levels below the detection limit.

The CDR3 numbers 22 residues from cysteine through phenylalanine. The sequence is cut down to CDR3 DNA, 66 bases in frame from base 1. Based on the germline V gene, the CDR1 and CDR2 sequences are TSWWSYY and QGS. A few counts support this clone. The target of this receptor is not known. Just one base apart from a much larger clone, this may be a read error. Other DNA sequences from this sample encode an identical CDR3 as well. The method behind the library was RT-PCR. PBMC RNA was reverse transcribed with SuperScript II using gamma-chain- and delta-chain-specific primers to generate TCR cDNA. After purification with AMPure XP beads, the cDNA was amplified and indexed with Illumina adapters using the Nextera XT Index Kit. gammadelta TCR libraries were sequenced on an Illumina MiSeq with a V2 300-cycle kit. From the authors' description of their analysis: Using MiXCR v2.1.12, CDR3 sequences were assembled, and reads were mapped onto D, J and V genes obtained from GenBank. Repertoire analyses of the CDR3 clonotypes were performed with VDJtools v1.2.1. TCRdb called clones afresh from the public reads with CATT; identical DNA rows were later merged. TCRdb's processing, not the study's, gives the V and J calls here. The sample data list around 780 delta-chain clones, and about 35% of these were observed just once. Roughly a quarter of the sample goes to the ten largest clones.

The receptor chain draws on TRDV1 and TRDJ1; TRDD3 agrees with 11 junctional bases. Specimen: peripheral blood, collected at time point 2 of longitudinal follow-up. The source of this sequence is a human donor who was a Ugandan infant, either HIV-exposed or HIV-unexposed (not recorded which). The base sequence is TGTGCTCTTGGAGAACTCCCCTATGGGGGATACGCTACCCCTGTTTACACCGATAAACTCATCTTT. The encoded protein is CALGELPYGGYATPVYTDKLIF.